Listed below are T cell receptor beta chains from one sample, sequenced in a study of T cell responses to AZD1222 COVID-19 vaccine. Only in-frame clones appear in the TCRdb table, and some are missing; sequencing was by immunoSEQ multiplex PCR. The repertoire holds 85,000 to 110,000 clones, around 90% seen once, with about 5% in the top ten. The sample was peripheral blood, taken on day 0 of AZD1222 vaccination. These receptors came from an adult in good health. Both conserved end residues are part of each CDR3. The order of the fields is D gene, V gene, clone size, J gene, CDR3 DNA, CDR3 protein. The D gene is left open where the match is weak. Clone size is shown for a subset of rows, as once, few, many or a class of expanded clone.

>.|TRBV7-3|.|TRBJ2-3
TGTGCCAGCAGCCCCCAGCACCACACAGATACGCAGTATTTT
CASSPQHHTDTQYF
>TRBD1|TRBV5-1|.|TRBJ1-5
TGCGCCAGCAGCTCTGGACAGGGAGATCAGCCCCAGCATTTT
CASSSGQGDQPQHF
>.|TRBV6-5|.|TRBJ1-1
TGTGCCAGCACCCGCGGGGTGAACACTGAAGCTTTCTTT
CASTRGVNTEAFF
>TRBD1|TRBV29-1|.|TRBJ1-2
TGCAGCGTCGGTACCGCCATGTCAGGGGGTTATGGCTACACCTTC
CSVGTAMSGGYGYTF
>TRBD1|TRBV4-2|.|TRBJ1-6
TGTGCCAGTGGGGACAGCTGGAATTCACCCCTCCACTTT
CASGDSWNSPLHF
>.|TRBV6-5|.|TRBJ2-1
TGTGCCAGCGGGTGGACGGGACCTTACAATGAGCAGTTCTTC
CASGWTGPYNEQFF
>.|TRBV6-6|.|TRBJ1-4
TGTGCCAGCAGTTACAAGAGACTTAATGAAAAACTGTTTTTT
CASSYKRLNEKLFF
>.|TRBV5-6|.|TRBJ2-7
TGTGCCAGCAGCCCCGGAGGTTTAGCCTACGAGCAGTACTTC
CASSPGGLAYEQYF
>.|TRBV5-1|.|TRBJ1-2
TGCGCCAGCCAATCTGATGTACAGGGCGATGCCTACACCTTC
CASQSDVQGDAYTF
>.|TRBV29-1|.|TRBJ2-1
TGCAGCGTTGGAGCTGGCGGTGAGCAGTTCTTC
CSVGAGGEQFF
>.|TRBV7-8|.|TRBJ1-3
TGTGCCAGCAGCTTGTTTGGGGGCGCCTCTGGAAACACCATATATTTT
CASSLFGGASGNTIYF
>.|TRBV10-3|.|TRBJ2-1
TGTGCCATCAGTGAGTCGGTCGGCGGGGACTGGGATGAGCAGTTCTTC
CAISESVGGDWDEQFF
>.|TRBV19|.|TRBJ2-2
TGTGCCAGTATGGGACTCGGGACGGCGAACACCGGGGAGCTGTTTTTT
CASMGLGTANTGELFF
>TRBD1|TRBV5-6|.|TRBJ2-7
TGTGCCAGCAGCGGATACGGGACAGATTCCTACGAGCAGTACTTC
CASSGYGTDSYEQYF
>.|TRBV28|.|TRBJ1-1
TGTGCCAGCCGGCGGGGCCAGGCTTTCTTT
CASRRGQAFF
>.|TRBV3-1/TRBV3-2|.|TRBJ1-2
TGTGCCAGCAGCCAAGGCAACAGCGTGTATGGCTACACCTTC
CASSQGNSVYGYTF
>.|TRBV19|.|TRBJ1-1
TGTGCCAGCGCAACACGGAACACTGAAGCTTTCTTT
CASATRNTEAFF
>.|TRBV5-4|.|TRBJ1-6
TGTGCCAGCAGCTTGGCCTCGGGTTGGCCCCTCCACTTT
CASSLASGWPLHF
>TRBD1|TRBV5-8|.|TRBJ1-2
TGTGCCAGCAGCGTGGACAGGGGGGCTAACTATGGCTACACCTTC
CASSVDRGANYGYTF
>.|TRBV5-1|.|TRBJ2-2
TGCGCCAGCAGCTGGCCGACCGGGACACCAAGTAACACCGGGGAGCTGTTTTTT
CASSWPTGTPSNTGELFF
>.|TRBV18|.|TRBJ2-1
TGTGCCAGCTCACCAAGGAGGGGGGGCACGGATGAGCAGTTCTTC
CASSPRRGGTDEQFF
>TRBD2|TRBV9|.|TRBJ2-1
TGTGCCAGCTCTTGGGCCAGCGGGGGGGTGGTGAATGAGCAGTTCTTC
CASSWASGGVVNEQFF
>.|TRBV6-5|.|TRBJ2-5
TGTGCCAGCAGGGCTGGGAGCCCCCAAGAGACCCAGTACTTC
CASRAGSPQETQYF
>.|TRBV7-6|.|TRBJ2-3
TGTGCCAGCAGCCAAGTGGCAGGGACCTCAGATACGCAGTATTTT
CASSQVAGTSDTQYF
>.|TRBV4-2|.|TRBJ2-6
TGTGCCAGCTCCCGTGAGTTCTCTGGGGCCAACGTCCTGACTTTC
CASSREFSGANVLTF
>.|TRBV5-1|once|TRBJ1-4
TGCGCCAGCAGCTTGTCCCCCGGCATACGGTTT
CASSLSPGIRF
>TRBD1|TRBV6-5|.|TRBJ1-4
TGTGCCAGCAGCCGACAGGGGCGGGGAGAAAAACTGTTTTTT
CASSRQGRGEKLFF
>.|TRBV10-2|.|TRBJ1-1
TGCGCCAGCAGTGAGGGGTTCGGCACTGAAGCTTTCTTT
CASSEGFGTEAFF
>TRBD2|TRBV19|once|TRBJ2-3
TGTGCCAGTAGTGCTGGACTAGCGGGGGGCACAGATACGCAGTATTTT
CASSAGLAGGTDTQYF
>.|TRBV5-8|.|TRBJ2-5
TGTGCCAGCAGCTTGGGCCCTTCGAGAGAGACCCAGTACTTC
CASSLGPSRETQYF
>.|TRBV11-1|few|TRBJ2-2
TGTGCCAGCCGGCTGGGGGGCGGCGGGGAGCTGTTTTTT
CASRLGGGGELFF
>.|TRBV12-3/TRBV12-4|.|TRBJ2-7
TGTGCCAGCAGTTTGGTAGGGGATGAGCAGTACTTC
CASSLVGDEQYF
>.|TRBV28|.|TRBJ1-5
TGTGCCAGCAGTTCTGTTTGGGAGGGGGATCAGCCCCAGCATTTT
CASSSVWEGDQPQHF
>.|TRBV5-1|.|TRBJ1-1
TGCGCCAGCAGCTTGGAGGAAAGGGGGTACACTGAAGCTTTCTTT
CASSLEERGYTEAFF
>TRBD1|TRBV7-8|.|TRBJ1-1
TGTGCCAGCAGCTTAGGGTTTACAGGGGGCACTGAAGCTTTCTTT
CASSLGFTGGTEAFF
>.|TRBV5-1|.|TRBJ2-6
TGCGCCAGCAGCTCCGGATCTGGGGCCAACGTCCTGACTTTC
CASSSGSGANVLTF
>.|TRBV5-4|.|TRBJ2-5
TGTGCCAGCAGCTTGGTGGGGCAGGGGCAAGAGACCCAGTACTTC
CASSLVGQGQETQYF
>.|TRBV19|.|TRBJ1-1
TGTGCCAGTAGTGCGGGGTTCACTGAAGCTTTCTTT
CASSAGFTEAFF
>.|TRBV7-8|.|TRBJ2-7
TGTGCCTCCGGGACGGACTCCTACGAGCAGTACTTC
CASGTDSYEQYF
>.|TRBV7-2|.|TRBJ1-6
TGTGCCAGCAGCCCTCAGGGGTCCTATAATTCACCCCTCCACTTT
CASSPQGSYNSPLHF